This TCR beta chain appears in the sequencing data of a study of shared clonotypes between healthy human individuals. On the study more broadly: The study drew on two women and a few men aged 18 to 49 as donors. Each donor had three CD4 naive, three CD4 memory, two CD8 naive and one CD8 memory plate.

General observations from the study: Read depth was anticipated to influence clonotype sharing among donors. Non-shared clonotypes were found to have lower generation probabilities than the clonotypes that were shared by all four of the sorted-subset donors.

The CDR3 is made up of 14 amino acids. Germline values: CDR1 LNHDA, CDR2 SQIVND (reference sequence). V lost 6 bases, J lost 7 bases, and 8 bases stayed unmatched. Sequencing used immunoSEQ multiplex PCR; TCRdb keeps in-frame clones, though not all of them. In the table there are about 1.5 million clones, approximately 98% of which are singletons. As concerns this clone: The antigen is undetermined.

This rearrangement joins TRBV19 to TRBJ2-1, with 8 bases lining up with TRBD1. The receptor was isolated from a man in his thirties or forties in good health. Sequencing input: naive CD4+ T cells sorted from blood. As for subset: CD45RA+ positively selected. CDR3: CASRESRDRNEQFF. The CDR3 DNA reads as TGTGCCAGTAGAGAATCGAGGGACAGGAATGAGCAGTTCTTC.